This T cell receptor beta chain was recovered during a study of radiation and T cells in renal cell carcinoma (TCRdb year 2020). General notes on the study: Samples came from a clinical trial, in which primary renal cell carcinomas received 15 Gy stereotactic body radiation therapy followed by nephrectomy 4 weeks later. In total, roughly 53 samples underwent TCR beta sequencing: about 26 tumors plus 27 peripheral blood samples. In the 53 samples combined, some 4 million unique CDR3 nucleotide sequences were found, encoding roughly 2,500,000 unique CDR3 amino acid sequences.

In the paper's terms, the time point label means: blood 2 weeks post-SBRT. This specimen's treatment or condition label, per the study, means: 15 Gy SBRT to primary tumor, nephrectomy 4 weeks later. To follow tumor-enriched clonotypes, peripheral blood was collected serially from radiation-treated patients at baseline and again at 2 weeks and 4 weeks after SBRT. All patients had renal cell carcinoma with clear cell pathology. Genomic DNA for TCR sequencing was prepared using the QIAamp DNA Blood Mini Kit (Qiagen). The analyses included just those samples that passed every quality control check. V is cut by 3 bases and J by 1 base, and the space between the germline ends is 8 bases. The CDR3 covers 14 residues, taking in both the cysteine and the phenylalanine. Only CDR3 DNA is held: 42 bases, read in frame from base 1. CDR1 and CDR2, per the germline V gene, are MDHEN and SYDVKM. TCR beta libraries were generated from genomic DNA with the immunoSEQ kit, following the manufacturer's recommendations. For library preparation, a first multiplex PCR was performed with proprietary primers, followed by a second PCR in which unique barcodes were added, and bead cleanups were performed after each round. Each sample batch included a kit-provided positive control reaction and a negative control reaction. The final libraries underwent checking on an Agilent 4200 TapeStation D1000 ScreenTape, volumetric pooling, and quantification by qPCR. An Illumina NextSeq500 fitted with a MidOutput 150-cycle cartridge performed the sequencing, running 156 Read1 cycles and 15 Index1 cycles with the kit's custom primers. The pooled library was loaded at approximately 1 pM, and roughly 18% PhiX control was spiked in. As for how the authors treated the data: Vendor-processed data were analyzed in R, with a clonotype defined as all T cells sharing the same CDR3 nucleotide sequence. For clone abundance analyses, frequencies were normalized to the 10,000 most abundant clones per sample. Public T cell clones, averaging fewer than five per sample, were removed before analysis. A difference in abundance of at least 32-fold between compartments was used to define tumor-enriched and baseline blood-enriched clonotypes. A beta-binomial differential abundance model was used to identify clonotypes that were expanded or contracted between blood time points. The Baroni-Urbani and Buser coefficient was used to measure tumor-blood repertoire similarity, and groups were compared with two-tailed Wilcoxon tests in R. Imported from immuneACCESS, the table was reduced by TCRdb to in-frame sequences with V and J called. These copies leave out some clones; in studies compared against another copy, an unresolved V gene accounts for under half, and the cause of the remainder is not known. V and J calls and clone size follow that table, whereas D and trimming were derived from the DNA. The sample data list 95,000 to 150,000 clones, and 81% of these were observed just once. 5.8% of the sample is held by the ten biggest clonotypes.

Results and caveats for the whole study, not just this receptor: The single-armed trial design could not address effects of radiation dose or scheduling on the TCR repertoire. Tracking of blood repertoire dynamics stopped at three to four weeks after treatment, with no follow-up past that point. In blood, the top tumor clonotypes increased between baseline and 2 weeks post-radiation and then shrank by 4 weeks, which suggests that tumor-resident clones expanded only transiently. Because no pretreatment tumor biopsies were available, whether clonotypes were present in the tumor at baseline could not be determined.

Worth noting for this clone: Its specific antigen is unknown. Per-nucleotide qualities are absent, and no much larger clonotype sits a single base away. Other DNA sequences within the sample encode an identical CDR3.

The origin of this receptor is a man in his fifties with renal cell carcinoma. This chain is built from TRBV28 and TRBJ2-3; a confident D gene designation cannot be given. The specimen was blood, collected from a patient whose treatment included radiotherapy and nephrectomy. The CDR3 is CASSFLSGTDTQYF. The DNA is as follows: TGTGCCAGCAGTTTTCTCTCTGGCACAGATACGCAGTATTTT.